This TCR beta chain stems from a study of T cell responses to AZD1222 COVID-19 vaccine. In this sample, this clone turned up a few times. The data were produced by immunoSEQ multiplex PCR, yet TCRdb's version contains in-frame clones alone and is incomplete. The table includes roughly 180,000 clones, 85% to 95% detected once. The CDR3 is 15 residues long. V shed 1 base and J shed 10 bases, with 19 bases lying between them. Germline V gives CDR1 MNHNS, CDR2 SASEGT. The receptor comes from an adult who received the AZD1222 COVID-19 vaccine. The specimen was peripheral blood, collected 28 days after the second AZD1222 dose. The J gene is TRBJ2-5, the V gene TRBV6-1, with D tentatively TRBD2 (5 bases). CDR3 nucleotides: TGTGCCAGCAGTGAAGGGTCTGGCGGTTCCGGGGACCAGTACTTC. It codes for CASSEGSGGSGDQYF.